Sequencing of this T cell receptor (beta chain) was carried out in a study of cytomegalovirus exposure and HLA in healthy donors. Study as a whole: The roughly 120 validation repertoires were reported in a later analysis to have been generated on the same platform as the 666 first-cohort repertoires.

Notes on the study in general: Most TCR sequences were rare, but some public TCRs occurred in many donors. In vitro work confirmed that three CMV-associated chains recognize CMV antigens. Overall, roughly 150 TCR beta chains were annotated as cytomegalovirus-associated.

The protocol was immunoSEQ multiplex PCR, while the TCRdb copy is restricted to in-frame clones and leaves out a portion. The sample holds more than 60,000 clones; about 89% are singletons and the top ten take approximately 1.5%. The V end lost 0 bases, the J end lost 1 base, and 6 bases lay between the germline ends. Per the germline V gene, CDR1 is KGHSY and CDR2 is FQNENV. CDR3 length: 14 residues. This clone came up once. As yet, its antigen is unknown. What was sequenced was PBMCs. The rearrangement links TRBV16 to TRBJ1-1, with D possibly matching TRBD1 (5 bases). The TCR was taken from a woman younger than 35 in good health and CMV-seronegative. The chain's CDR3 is CASSQSRGNTEAFF. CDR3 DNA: TGTGCCAGCAGCCAATCTAGGGGGAACACTGAAGCTTTCTTT.